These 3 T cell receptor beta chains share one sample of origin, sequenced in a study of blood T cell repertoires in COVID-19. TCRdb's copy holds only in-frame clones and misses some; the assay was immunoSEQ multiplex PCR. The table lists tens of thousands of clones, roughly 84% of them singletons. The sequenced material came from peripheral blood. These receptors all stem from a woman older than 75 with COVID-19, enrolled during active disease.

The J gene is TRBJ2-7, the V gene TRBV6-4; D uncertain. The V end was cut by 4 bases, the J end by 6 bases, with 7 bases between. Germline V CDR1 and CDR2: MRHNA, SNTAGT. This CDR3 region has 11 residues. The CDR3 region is CASSGHTEQYF. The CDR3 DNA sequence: TGTGCCAGCAGTGGCCACACCGAGCAGTACTTC.

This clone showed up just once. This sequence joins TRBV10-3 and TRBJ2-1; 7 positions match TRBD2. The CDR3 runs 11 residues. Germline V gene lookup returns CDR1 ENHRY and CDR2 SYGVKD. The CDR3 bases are TGTGCTGGGGGGGCCTACAATGAGCAGTTCTTC. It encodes CAGGAYNEQFF.

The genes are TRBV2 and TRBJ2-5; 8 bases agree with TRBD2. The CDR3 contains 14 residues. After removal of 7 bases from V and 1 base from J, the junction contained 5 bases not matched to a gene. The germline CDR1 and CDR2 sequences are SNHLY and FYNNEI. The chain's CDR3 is CASIGGGSQETQYF. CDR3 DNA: TGTGCCAGCATTGGCGGGGGGTCCCAAGAGACCCAGTACTTC.